This T cell receptor beta chain stems from a study of cytotoxic CD8 clonotypes in ibrutinib-treated CLL. Study-wide context: Samples had a mean of approximately 240,000 productive templates and approximately 90,000 productive rearrangements.

The method was immunoSEQ multiplex PCR; TCRdb's version includes in-frame clones alone and lacks a portion of them. The sample consists of about 25,000 clones, roughly 85% of them appearing once. Germline V gene sequence: CDR1 SEHNR, CDR2 FQNEAQ (reference sequence). CDR3 length: 11 residues. Trimming took off 6 bases at V and 2 bases at J, with 5 bases between the two ends. Details on this clone: This sample also contains other DNA sequences that code for the same CDR3.

The sequence came from a human donor with chronic lymphocytic leukemia. Here the sequenced sample was PBMCs, taken after 24 months of ibrutinib treatment. The rearrangement uses TRBV7-9 and TRBJ2-7; D uncertain. CDR3 bases: TGTGCCAGCAGATCAGCCTACGAGCAGTACTTC. Its translation is CASRSAYEQYF.